The 27 T cell receptor beta chains listed next were all sequenced from one sample in a study of blood T cell repertoires in COVID-19. Using immunoSEQ multiplex PCR, the repertoire was profiled, and TCRdb retains in-frame clones only, with some absent. The top ten hold less than 7.5% of the sample, which has about 100,000 clones, roughly 88% seen once. The sample was peripheral blood. The receptors come from a woman in her sixties or seventies with acute or convalescent COVID-19.

This clone has a single count. CDR3 coding DNA: TGTGCCATCAGTGGTCTAGCGGGGGATCTAAGCTCCTACAATGAGCAGTTCTTC. This encodes CAISGLAGDLSSYNEQFF. The chain links TRBV10-3 to TRBJ2-1, with TRBD2 matching 10 bases. Germline CDR1 reads ENHRY; CDR2 reads SYGVKD. This CDR3 comprises 18 residues. The V gene end was trimmed by 4 bases and the J gene end by 0 bases; junction bases not matched to a gene: 9.

The chain combines TRBV5-1 with TRBJ2-2; perhaps TRBD1 as D (5 bases). The CDR3 has 13 amino acids. V lost 6 bases and J lost 5, with 11 bases in between. Germline assignment: CDR1 SGHRS and CDR2 YFSETQ. The CDR3: CASTQGWTGELFF. As DNA, the CDR3 is TGCGCCAGCACCCAGGGTTGGACCGGGGAGCTGTTTTTT.

The CDR3 protein is CASSLGGGGSNEQFF. CDR3 sequence (DNA): TGTGCCAGCAGCTTAGGCGGGGGTGGCTCCAATGAGCAGTTCTTC. This chain connects TRBV5-6 to TRBJ2-1; TRBD2 aligns across 7 bases. V was clipped by 2 bases and J by 6 bases; unmatched bases: 8. Germline values: CDR1 SGHDT, CDR2 YYEEEE. CDR3 length: 15 residues.

This chain joins TRBV11-2 and TRBJ2-5; no clear D gene. Deletions cut 1 base from V and 1 base from J, with 16 bases between. The CDR3 consists of 17 residues. Germline values: CDR1 SGHAT, CDR2 FQNNGV. CDR3 DNA sequence: TGTGCCAGCAGCTTAGTAGTAGGAGACTCGATCCAAGAGACCCAGTACTTC. Protein sequence: CASSLVVGDSIQETQYF.

The chain couples TRBV7-9 to TRBJ2-4; 7 nucleotides agree with TRBD1. With V trimmed by 4 bases and J by 8 bases, 2 bases remained unmatched. The germline CDR1 and CDR2 sequences are SEHNR and FQNEAQ (reference sequence). There are 12 residues in the CDR3. This CDR3 is CASSSTGDIQYF. CDR3 DNA: TGTGCCAGCAGCTCCACAGGGGACATTCAGTACTTC.

The V and J genes are TRBV5-1 and TRBJ2-5; 15 nucleotides agree with TRBD2. Per the germline V gene, CDR1 is SGHRS and CDR2 is YFSETQ. The V and J ends lost 4 bases and 2 bases, in that order; junction bases with no gene match: 3. CDR3 size: 16 residues. The CDR3, as DNA: TGCGCCAGCAGCCCAGGACTAGCGGGAGGGCAAGAGACCCAGTACTTC. This gives the protein CASSPGLAGGQETQYF. The full variable domain, in which reference TRBV5-1 and TRBJ2-5 provide the parts outside the CDR3, is KAGVTQTPRYLIKTRGQQVTLSCSPISGHRSVSWYQQTPGQGLQFLFEYFSETQRNKGNFPGRFSGRQFSNSRSEMNVSTLELGDSALYLCASSPGLAGGQETQYFGPGTRLLVL.

The V and J genes are TRBV2 and TRBJ1-1, with 8 positions matching TRBD1. V trimming: 4 bases; J trimming: 5 bases; junction bases outside the gene matches: 6. The CDR3 sequence is 14 residues long. Germline values: CDR1 SNHLY, CDR2 FYNNEI. The CDR3 loop is CASSVQGVNTEAFF. The CDR3 DNA reads TGTGCCAGCAGTGTACAGGGGGTAAATACTGAAGCTTTCTTT.

This clone was observed a single time. The chain uses TRBV6-5 and TRBJ2-1; D unresolved. The length of the CDR3 is 12 residues. The V gene lost 5 bases and the J gene lost 7 bases, with 9 bases spanning the gap. Germline V lookup: CDR1 MNHEY, CDR2 SVGAGI. The CDR3 is CASSSTTNEQFF. DNA for the CDR3: TGTGCCAGCAGTAGTACTACGAATGAGCAGTTCTTC.

The chain has TRBV6-5 and TRBJ2-3, with a tentative D call TRBD1 (5 bases). Germline loops: CDR1 MNHEY, CDR2 SVGAGI. This CDR3 region has 12 residues. The V and J ends lost 5 bases and 4 bases respectively, with 7 bases between them. CDR3 protein: CASSTTADTQYF. The CDR3 coding sequence is TGTGCCAGCAGTACGACAGCAGATACGCAGTATTTT.

This clone was seen only once. The genes are TRBV2 and TRBJ2-7, with TRBD1 matching over 10 bases. CDR3 length: 14 amino acids. V lost 5 bases to trimming and J lost 9 bases; unmatched junction nucleotides: 10. The germline CDR1 and CDR2 sequences are SNHLY and FYNNEI. The DNA of the CDR3 is TGTGCCAGCAGTACCGGGACAGGGGCGGTCGGGCAGTACGTC. The encoded protein is CASSTGTGAVGQYV.

The V gene is TRBV23-1, the J gene TRBJ1-4, with D perhaps matching TRBD1 (5 bases). TRBV23-1 is given ORF status, its function remaining uncertain. The CDR3 consists of 17 residues. V lost 0 bases and J lost 7, with 18 bases in between. The CDR3 spells CASSQSAAVGRGEKLFF. CDR3 nucleotide sequence: TGCGCCAGCAGTCAATCCGCAGCAGTGGGGCGAGGTGAAAAACTGTTTTTT.

This chain uses TRBV6-1 with TRBJ1-5; D gene uncertain. The germline gives CDR1 MNHNS, CDR2 SASEGT. The length of the CDR3 is 13 residues. V lost 2 bases and J 7 bases, leaving 9 bases between the germline ends. CDR3 sequence reads: CASSESSGQPQHF. CDR3 in DNA: TGTGCCAGCAGTGAATCTTCCGGGCAGCCCCAGCATTTT.

The chain joins TRBV28 to TRBJ2-6; D is perhaps TRBD1 (5 bases). V was pared by 3 bases and J by 1 base, with 10 bases between. CDR1 and CDR2 (germline): MDHEN, SYDVKM. This CDR3 has 16 amino acids. CDR3 nucleotide sequence: TGTGCCAGCAGTTTCCTCCGACAGTCTGGGGCCAACGTCCTGACTTTC. This sequence encodes CASSFLRQSGANVLTF.

This clone was seen only once. This rearrangement joins TRBV9 to TRBJ2-1; 7 bases are a match to TRBD2. The ends lost 0 bases at V and 8 bases at J; junction bases unmatched: 5. This CDR3 is built from 14 residues. Germline CDR1 reads SGDLS; CDR2 reads YYNGEE. This chain's CDR3 is CASSVERELDEQFF. The CDR3 DNA reads as TGTGCCAGCAGCGTAGAGCGGGAACTTGATGAGCAGTTCTTC.

The genes are TRBV27 and TRBJ2-2, with TRBD1 matching 9 bases. Germline CDR1 and CDR2: MNHEY and SMNVEV (reference sequence). The ends lost 3 bases at V and 4 bases at J; junction bases unmatched: 12. The CDR3 is made up of 18 amino acids. CDR3 DNA: TGTGCCAGCAGTTTCCGAATTCCGGGACAGGGAAGCACCGGGGAGCTGTTTTTT. Its translation is CASSFRIPGQGSTGELFF.

This clone turned up a few times. The V and J genes are TRBV12-3 or TRBV12-4 and TRBJ2-1; possible D gene TRBD1, 5 bases. This CDR3 contains 13 residues. Trimming left V 8 bases short and J 3 bases short, with 11 bases between. In DNA, the CDR3 is TGTGCCAGCCAGACAGTTCTCTACAATGAGCAGTTCTTC. Translated, it gives CASQTVLYNEQFF.

CDR3 sequence reads: CASSLGGGQANYGYTF. DNA for the CDR3: TGTGCCAGCAGCTTGGGCGGGGGTCAAGCTAACTATGGCTACACCTTC. The chain is built from TRBV5-4 and TRBJ1-2; the D gene is possibly TRBD1 (5 bases). V was trimmed by 0 bases and J by 0 bases, leaving 12 bases between them. The CDR3 is made up of 16 amino acids. The germline CDR1 and CDR2 sequences are SGHNT and YYREEE (reference sequence).

The chain joins TRBV4-1 to TRBJ2-7, with 10 bases that match TRBD2. V lost 3 bases and J lost 4; bases outside the gene matches: 9. This CDR3 is built from 16 residues. CDR1 is MGHRA, CDR2 YSYEKL, per germline. CDR3 DNA: TGCGCCAGCAGCCAGGAAATGACTAGCGGGCTTTACGAGCAGTACGTC. It specifies CASSQEMTSGLYEQYV.

The V call is TRBV14, the J call TRBJ2-1, with 9 bases aligning to TRBD2. The V gene's germline CDR1 is SGHDN and CDR2 FVKESK. The CDR3 loop spans 16 amino acids. Germline trimming cut 2 bases from V and 2 bases from J; bases unmatched to any gene: 4. DNA for the CDR3: TGTGCCAGCAGCCAATTAGCGGGAGTGCCCTACAATGAGCAGTTCTTC. Translated: CASSQLAGVPYNEQFF.

This clone occurred once. The chain employs TRBV11-2 and TRBJ2-5; a possible D gene is TRBD2 (5 bases). CDR1 and CDR2 from the germline V gene are SGHAT and FQNNGV. V was trimmed by 0 bases and J by 7 bases, leaving 15 bases between them. The CDR3 sequence is 15 residues long. The CDR3 here is CASSLDLTGKGTQYF. In nucleotides, the CDR3 is TGTGCCAGCAGCTTAGATCTTACGGGGAAGGGGACCCAGTACTTC. The variable domain in full, with the rest retrieved from reference TRBV11-2 and TRBJ2-5, is EAGVAQSPRYKIIEKRQSVAFWCNPISGHATLYWYQQILGQGPKLLIQFQNNGVVDDSQLPKDRFSAERLKGVDSTLKIQPAKLEDSAVYLCASSLDLTGKGTQYFGPGTRLLVL.

The chain combines TRBV19 with TRBJ1-5; 8 bases match TRBD1. With V trimmed by 2 bases and J by 5 bases, 5 bases remained unmatched. The CDR3 contains 15 residues. Per germline, CDR1 LNHDA and CDR2 SQIVND (reference sequence). The CDR3 is CASSIPGGLHQPQHF. DNA for the CDR3: TGTGCCAGTAGTATACCAGGGGGCCTTCATCAGCCCCAGCATTTT. Filled out from reference TRBV19 and TRBJ1-5, the complete variable domain reads DGGITQSPKYLFRKEGQNVTLSCEQNLNHDAMYWYRQDPGQGLRLIYYSQIVNDFQKGDIAEGYSVSREKKESFPLTVTSAQKNPTAFYLCASSIPGGLHQPQHFGDGTRLSIL.

J is TRBJ2-2 and V is TRBV5-1, with 8 nucleotides matching TRBD1. Looked up from germline, CDR1 is SGHRS and CDR2 is YFSETQ. The CDR3 loop spans 15 amino acids. With V trimmed by 4 bases and J by 1 base, 3 bases remained unmatched. CDR3 sequence reads: CASSLGQGNTGELFF. The CDR3 DNA reads as TGCGCCAGCAGCCTTGGACAGGGGAACACCGGGGAGCTGTTTTTT.

The J gene is TRBJ2-1, the V gene TRBV5-1, with 13 nucleotides matching TRBD2. After removal of 1 base from V and 10 bases from J, the junction contained 11 bases not matched to a gene. CDR1 and CDR2 (germline): SGHRS, YFSETQ. CDR3 length: 17 amino acids. The CDR3 spells CASSLSSRLAGGEEQFF. The CDR3 DNA reads TGCGCCAGCAGCTTGTCCTCCCGACTAGCGGGAGGCGAGGAGCAGTTCTTC. Full variable domain (rest looked up from reference TRBV5-1 and TRBJ2-1): KAGVTQTPRYLIKTRGQQVTLSCSPISGHRSVSWYQQTPGQGLQFLFEYFSETQRNKGNFPGRFSGRQFSNSRSEMNVSTLELGDSALYLCASSLSSRLAGGEEQFFGPGTRLTVL.

The CDR3 region has the DNA TGTGCCAGCAGCCTCCAGAGGGCTAGCGGCTTATACAATGAGCAGTTCTTC. Translating gives CASSLQRASGLYNEQFF. V gene TRBV14 combines with J gene TRBJ2-1, with TRBD2 matching over 7 bases. Germline V gene lookup returns CDR1 SGHDN and CDR2 FVKESK. This CDR3 has 17 residues. Trimming took 4 bases from V and 4 from J; bases not matched to a gene: 13.

The rearrangement joins TRBV5-4 to TRBJ1-2; 7 nucleotides align to TRBD1. Germline-derived CDR1 and CDR2 are SGHNT and YYREEE (reference sequence). With V trimmed by 2 bases and J by 8 bases, 9 bases remained unmatched. The CDR3 loop spans 14 amino acids. The CDR3 loop is CASSLARGTGGYTF. CDR3 coding DNA: TGTGCCAGCAGCTTAGCCAGGGGGACGGGCGGCTACACCTTC.

The J gene is TRBJ1-3, the V gene TRBV18; 7 bases align to TRBD1. The CDR3 has 16 residues. V was pared by 0 bases and J by 1 base, with 3 bases of the junction left unmatched. Germline-derived CDR1 and CDR2 are KGHSH and LQKENI. The DNA for the CDR3 is TGTGCCAGCTCACCACCGGCAGGGGGGTCTGGAAACACCATATATTTT. Translated: CASSPPAGGSGNTIYF. Complete variable domain (other parts from reference TRBV18 and TRBJ1-3): NAGVMQNPRHLVRRRGQEARLRCSPMKGHSHVYWYRQLPEEGLKFMVYLQKENIIDESGMPKERFSAEFPKEGPSILRIQQVVRGDSAAYFCASSPPAGGSGNTIYFGEGSWLTVV.

This CDR3 reads CASTPGVDEQYF. The CDR3 nucleotides are TGTGCCAGCACCCCGGGGGTGGACGAGCAGTACTTC. The chain couples TRBV11-2 to TRBJ2-7; weak D call: TRBD2 (6 bases). This CDR3 comprises 12 residues. The V end lost 7 bases, the J end lost 5 bases, and 12 bases lay between the germline ends. The germline V gene has CDR1 SGHAT and CDR2 FQNNGV.